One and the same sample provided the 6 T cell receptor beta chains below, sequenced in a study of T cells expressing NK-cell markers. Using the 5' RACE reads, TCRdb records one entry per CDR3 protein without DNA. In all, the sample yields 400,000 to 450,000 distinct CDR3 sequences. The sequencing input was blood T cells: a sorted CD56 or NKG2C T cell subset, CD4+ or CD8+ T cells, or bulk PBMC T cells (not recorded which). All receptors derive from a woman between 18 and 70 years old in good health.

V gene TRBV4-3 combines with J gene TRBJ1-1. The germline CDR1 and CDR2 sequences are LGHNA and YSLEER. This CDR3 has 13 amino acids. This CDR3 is CASSQDRNTEAFF.

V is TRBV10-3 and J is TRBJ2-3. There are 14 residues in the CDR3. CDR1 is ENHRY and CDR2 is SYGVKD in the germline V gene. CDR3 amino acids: CAISDLLRTDTQYF.

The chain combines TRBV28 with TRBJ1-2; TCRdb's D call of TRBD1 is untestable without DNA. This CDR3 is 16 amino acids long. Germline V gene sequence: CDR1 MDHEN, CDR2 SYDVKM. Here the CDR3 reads CASSLEDRSTNYGYTF.

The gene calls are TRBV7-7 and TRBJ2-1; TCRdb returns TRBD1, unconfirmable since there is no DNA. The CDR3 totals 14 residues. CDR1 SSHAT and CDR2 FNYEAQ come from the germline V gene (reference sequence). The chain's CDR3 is CASSSSGQLREQFF.

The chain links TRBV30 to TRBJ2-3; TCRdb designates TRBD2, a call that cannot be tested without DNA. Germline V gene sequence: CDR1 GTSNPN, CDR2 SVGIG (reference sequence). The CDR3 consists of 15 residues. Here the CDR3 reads CAWGGLAHSTDTQYF.

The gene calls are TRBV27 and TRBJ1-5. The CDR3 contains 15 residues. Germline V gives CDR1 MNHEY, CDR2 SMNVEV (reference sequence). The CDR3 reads CASSISRYSNQPQHF.